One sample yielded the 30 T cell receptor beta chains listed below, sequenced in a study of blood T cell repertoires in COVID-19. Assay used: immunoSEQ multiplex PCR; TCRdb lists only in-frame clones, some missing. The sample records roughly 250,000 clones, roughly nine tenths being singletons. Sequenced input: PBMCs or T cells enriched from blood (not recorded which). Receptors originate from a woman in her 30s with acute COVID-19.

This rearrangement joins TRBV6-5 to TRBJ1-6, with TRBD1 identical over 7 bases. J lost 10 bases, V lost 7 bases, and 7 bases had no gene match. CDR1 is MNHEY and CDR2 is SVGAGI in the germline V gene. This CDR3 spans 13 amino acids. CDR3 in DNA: TGTGCCAGCATAGTCAGGGGGAAGTCACCCCTCCACTTT. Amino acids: CASIVRGKSPLHF.

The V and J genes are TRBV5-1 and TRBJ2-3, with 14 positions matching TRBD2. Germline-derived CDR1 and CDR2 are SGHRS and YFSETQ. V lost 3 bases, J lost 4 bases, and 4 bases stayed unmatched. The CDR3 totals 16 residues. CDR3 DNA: TGCGCCAGCAGCTCGGGACTAGCGGGAGTTGCAGATACGCAGTATTTT. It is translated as CASSSGLAGVADTQYF.

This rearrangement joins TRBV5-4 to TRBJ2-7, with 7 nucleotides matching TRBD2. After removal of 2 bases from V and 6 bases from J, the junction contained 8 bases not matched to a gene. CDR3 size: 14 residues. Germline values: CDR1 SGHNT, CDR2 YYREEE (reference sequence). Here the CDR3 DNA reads TGTGCCAGCAGCTTATTGACTAGCTCGGGCGAGCAGTACTTC. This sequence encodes CASSLLTSSGEQYF.

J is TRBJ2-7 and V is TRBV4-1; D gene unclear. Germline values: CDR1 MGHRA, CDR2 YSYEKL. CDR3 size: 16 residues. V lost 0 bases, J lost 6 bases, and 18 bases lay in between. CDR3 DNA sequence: TGCGCCAGCAGCCAAGACCCCTACTCGATTGGTAGCGAGCAGTACTTC. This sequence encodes CASSQDPYSIGSEQYF.

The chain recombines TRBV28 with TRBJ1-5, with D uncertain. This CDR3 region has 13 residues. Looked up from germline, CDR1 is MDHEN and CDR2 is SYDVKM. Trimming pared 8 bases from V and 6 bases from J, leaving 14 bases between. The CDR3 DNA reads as TGTGCCAGCGGGAGTTCGATGGGTCAGCCCCAGCATTTT. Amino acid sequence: CASGSSMGQPQHF.

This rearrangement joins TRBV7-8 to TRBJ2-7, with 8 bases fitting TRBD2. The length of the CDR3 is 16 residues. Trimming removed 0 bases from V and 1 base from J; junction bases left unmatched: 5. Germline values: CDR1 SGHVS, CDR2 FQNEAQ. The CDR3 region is CASSLAGRGDSYEQYF. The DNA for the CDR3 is TGTGCCAGCAGCTTAGCCGGGCGGGGGGATTCCTACGAGCAGTACTTC.

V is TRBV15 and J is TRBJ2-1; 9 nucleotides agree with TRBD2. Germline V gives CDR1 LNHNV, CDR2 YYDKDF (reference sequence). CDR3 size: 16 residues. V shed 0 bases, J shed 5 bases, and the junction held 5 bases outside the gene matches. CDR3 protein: CATSREGASGDNEQFF. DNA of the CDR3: TGTGCCACCAGCAGAGAGGGGGCTAGCGGGGACAATGAGCAGTTCTTC.

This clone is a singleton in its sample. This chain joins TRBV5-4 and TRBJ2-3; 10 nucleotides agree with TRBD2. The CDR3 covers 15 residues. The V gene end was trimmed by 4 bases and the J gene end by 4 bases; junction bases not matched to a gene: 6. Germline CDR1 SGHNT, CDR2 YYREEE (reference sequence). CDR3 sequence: CASSPSGGGADTQYF. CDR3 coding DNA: TGTGCCAGCAGCCCGAGCGGGGGGGGAGCAGATACGCAGTATTTT.

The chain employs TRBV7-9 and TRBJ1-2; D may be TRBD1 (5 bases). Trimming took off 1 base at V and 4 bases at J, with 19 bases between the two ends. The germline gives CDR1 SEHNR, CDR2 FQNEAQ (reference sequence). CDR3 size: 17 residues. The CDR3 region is CASSLGRGDSVFYGYTF. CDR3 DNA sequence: TGTGCCAGCAGCTTAGGAAGGGGTGACTCAGTTTTCTATGGCTACACCTTC.

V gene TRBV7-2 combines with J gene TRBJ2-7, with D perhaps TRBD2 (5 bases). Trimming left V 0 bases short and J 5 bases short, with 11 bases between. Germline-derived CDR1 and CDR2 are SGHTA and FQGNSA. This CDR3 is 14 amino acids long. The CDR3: CASSLAGAIHEQYF. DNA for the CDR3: TGTGCCAGCAGCTTAGCGGGAGCTATCCACGAGCAGTACTTC. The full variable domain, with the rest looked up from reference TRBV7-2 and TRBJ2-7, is GAGVSQSPSNKVTEKGKDVELRCDPISGHTALYWYRQSLGQGLEFLIYFQGNSAPDKSGLPSDRFSAERTGGSVSTLTIQRTQQEDSAVYLCASSLAGAIHEQYFGPGTRLTVT.

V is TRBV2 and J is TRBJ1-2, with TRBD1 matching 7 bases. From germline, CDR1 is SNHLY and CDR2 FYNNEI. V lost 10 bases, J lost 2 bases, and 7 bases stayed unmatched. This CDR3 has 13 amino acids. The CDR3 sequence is CATVQGKNYGYTF. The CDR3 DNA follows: TGTGCCACCGTACAGGGGAAGAACTATGGCTACACCTTC.

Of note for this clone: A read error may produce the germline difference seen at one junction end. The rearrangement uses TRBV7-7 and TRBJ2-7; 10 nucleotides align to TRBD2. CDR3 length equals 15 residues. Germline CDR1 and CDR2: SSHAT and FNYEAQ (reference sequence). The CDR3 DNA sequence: TGTGCTAGCAGCTTACGAGCGGGAGGGGCCTACGAGCAGTACTTC. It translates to CASSLRAGGAYEQYF. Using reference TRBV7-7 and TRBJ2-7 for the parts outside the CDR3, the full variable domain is GAGVSQSPRYKVTKRGQDVTLRCDPISSHATLYWYQQALGQGPEFLTYFNYEAQPDKSGLPSDRFSAERPEGSISTLTIQRTEQRDSAMYRCASSLRAGGAYEQYFGPGTRLTVT.

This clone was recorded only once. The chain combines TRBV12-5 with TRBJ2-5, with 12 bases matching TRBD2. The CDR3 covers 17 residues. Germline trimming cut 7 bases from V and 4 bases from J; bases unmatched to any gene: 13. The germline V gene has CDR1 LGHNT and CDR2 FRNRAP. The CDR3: CASAQGRLAGVGETQYF. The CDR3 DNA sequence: TGTGCTAGTGCCCAAGGCAGACTAGCGGGGGTTGGAGAGACCCAGTACTTC. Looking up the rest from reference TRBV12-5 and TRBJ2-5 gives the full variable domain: DARVTQTPRHKVTEMGQEVTMRCQPILGHNTVFWYRQTMMQGLELLAYFRNRAPLDDSGMPKDRFSAEMPDATLATLKIQPSEPRDSAVYFCASAQGRLAGVGETQYFGPGTRLLVL.

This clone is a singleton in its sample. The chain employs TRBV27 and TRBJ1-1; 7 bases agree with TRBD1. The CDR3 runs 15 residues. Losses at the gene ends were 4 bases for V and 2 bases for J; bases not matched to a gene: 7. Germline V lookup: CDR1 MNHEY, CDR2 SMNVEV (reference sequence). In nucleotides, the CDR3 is TGTGCCAGCAGTTCCCTCCGGGACAGCAACACTGAAGCTTTCTTT. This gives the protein CASSSLRDSNTEAFF.

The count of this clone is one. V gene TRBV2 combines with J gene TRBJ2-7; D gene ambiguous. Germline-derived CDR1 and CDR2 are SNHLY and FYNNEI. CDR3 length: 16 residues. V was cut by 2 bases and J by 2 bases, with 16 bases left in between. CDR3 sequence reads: CASSEKKSRTPYEQYF. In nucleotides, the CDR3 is TGTGCCAGCAGTGAAAAAAAAAGCCGAACTCCCTACGAGCAGTACTTC.

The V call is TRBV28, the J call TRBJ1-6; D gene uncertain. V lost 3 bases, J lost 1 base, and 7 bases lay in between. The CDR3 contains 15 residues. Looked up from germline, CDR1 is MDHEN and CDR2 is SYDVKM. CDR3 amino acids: CASSLAGSYNSPLHF. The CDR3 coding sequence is TGTGCCAGCAGTTTGGCGGGGTCCTATAATTCACCCCTCCACTTT.

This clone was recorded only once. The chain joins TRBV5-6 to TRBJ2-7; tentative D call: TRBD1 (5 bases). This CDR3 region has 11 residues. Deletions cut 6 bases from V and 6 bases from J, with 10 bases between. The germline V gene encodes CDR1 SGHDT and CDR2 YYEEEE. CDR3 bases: TGTGCCAGCACCAGGGAAGGCGAGCAGTACTTC. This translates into CASTREGEQYF.

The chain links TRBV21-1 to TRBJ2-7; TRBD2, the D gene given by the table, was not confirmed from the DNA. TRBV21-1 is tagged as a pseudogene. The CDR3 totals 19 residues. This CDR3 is CASSKAFQVGLAGSYEQYF. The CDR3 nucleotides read TGTGCCAGCAGCAAAGCGTTTCAAGTGGGACTAGCGGGCAGCTACGAGCAGTACTTC.

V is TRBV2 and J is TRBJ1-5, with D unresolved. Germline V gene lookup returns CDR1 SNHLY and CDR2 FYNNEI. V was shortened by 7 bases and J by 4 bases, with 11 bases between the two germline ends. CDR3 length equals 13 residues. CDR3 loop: CASKRQPNQPQHF. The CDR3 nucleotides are TGTGCCAGCAAGCGGCAGCCGAATCAGCCCCAGCATTTT.

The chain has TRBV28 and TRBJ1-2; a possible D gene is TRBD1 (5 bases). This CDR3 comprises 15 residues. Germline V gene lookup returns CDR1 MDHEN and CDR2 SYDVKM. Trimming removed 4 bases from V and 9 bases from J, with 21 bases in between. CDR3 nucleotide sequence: TGTGCCAGCAGTTATGGGCCCAGGACACTCGCACGCTACACCTTC. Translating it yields CASSYGPRTLARYTF.

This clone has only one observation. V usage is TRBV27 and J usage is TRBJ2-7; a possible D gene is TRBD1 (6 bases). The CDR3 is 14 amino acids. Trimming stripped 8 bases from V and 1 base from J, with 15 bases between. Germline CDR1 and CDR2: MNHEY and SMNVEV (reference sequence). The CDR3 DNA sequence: TGTGCCAGCCGACAGACAGGTTATTCCTACGAGCAGTACTTC. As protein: CASRQTGYSYEQYF.

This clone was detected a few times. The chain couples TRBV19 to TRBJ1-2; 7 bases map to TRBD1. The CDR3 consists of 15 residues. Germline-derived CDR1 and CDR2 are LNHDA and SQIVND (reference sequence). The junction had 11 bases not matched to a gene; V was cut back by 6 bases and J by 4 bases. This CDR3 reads CASRAPGQQIYGYTF. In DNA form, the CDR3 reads TGTGCCAGTAGGGCACCGGGACAGCAAATCTATGGCTACACCTTC. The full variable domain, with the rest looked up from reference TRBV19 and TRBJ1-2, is DGGITQSPKYLFRKEGQNVTLSCEQNLNHDAMYWYRQDPGQGLRLIYYSQIVNDFQKGDIAEGYSVSREKKESFPLTVTSAQKNPTAFYLCASRAPGQQIYGYTFGSGTRLTVV.

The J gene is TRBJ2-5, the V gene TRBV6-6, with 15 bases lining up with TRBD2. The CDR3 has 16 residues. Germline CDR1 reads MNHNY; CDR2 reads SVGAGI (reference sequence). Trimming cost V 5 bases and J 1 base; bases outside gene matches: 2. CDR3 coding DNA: TGTGCCAGCAGTGGGACTAGCGGGGGGTCCCAAGAGACCCAGTACTTC. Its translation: CASSGTSGGSQETQYF.

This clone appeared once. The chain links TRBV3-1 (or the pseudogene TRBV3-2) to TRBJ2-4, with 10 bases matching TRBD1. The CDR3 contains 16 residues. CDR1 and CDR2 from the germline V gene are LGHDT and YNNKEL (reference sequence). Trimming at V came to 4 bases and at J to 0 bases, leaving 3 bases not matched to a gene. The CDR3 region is CASSLGQGIAKNIQYF. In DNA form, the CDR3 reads TGTGCCAGCAGCCTGGGACAGGGGATAGCCAAAAACATTCAGTACTTC.

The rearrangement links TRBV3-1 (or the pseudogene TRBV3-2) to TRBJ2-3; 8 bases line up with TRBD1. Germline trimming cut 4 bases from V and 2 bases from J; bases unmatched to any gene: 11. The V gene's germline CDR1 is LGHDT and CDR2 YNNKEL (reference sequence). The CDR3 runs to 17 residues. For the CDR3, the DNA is TGTGCCAGCAGCCCTCAGTCCAGGGGGCAATCCACAGATACGCAGTATTTT. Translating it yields CASSPQSRGQSTDTQYF.

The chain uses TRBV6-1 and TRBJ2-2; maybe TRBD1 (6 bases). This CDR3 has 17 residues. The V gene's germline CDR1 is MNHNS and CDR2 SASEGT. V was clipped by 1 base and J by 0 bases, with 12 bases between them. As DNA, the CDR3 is TGTGCCAGCAGTGAAGATCTGGGGGCCTCGAACACCGGGGAGCTGTTTTTT. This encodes CASSEDLGASNTGELFF.

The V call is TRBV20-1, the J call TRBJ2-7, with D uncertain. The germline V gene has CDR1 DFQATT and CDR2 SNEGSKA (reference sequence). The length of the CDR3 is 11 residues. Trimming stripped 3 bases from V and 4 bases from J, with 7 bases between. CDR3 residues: CSASSRYEQYF. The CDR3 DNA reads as TGCAGTGCTAGTTCCCGGTACGAGCAGTACTTC.

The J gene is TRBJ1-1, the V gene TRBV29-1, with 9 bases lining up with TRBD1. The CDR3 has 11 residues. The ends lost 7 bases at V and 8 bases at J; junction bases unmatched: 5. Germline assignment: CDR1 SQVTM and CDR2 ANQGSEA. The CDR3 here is CSGGQGTEAFF. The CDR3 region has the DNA TGCAGCGGGGGACAGGGAACGGAAGCTTTCTTT.

CDR3 DNA: TGCGCCAGCAGCTTGGAAGGGGGCTCCTACGAGCAGTACTTC. This gives the protein CASSLEGGSYEQYF. The chain combines TRBV5-1 with TRBJ2-7; a possible D gene is TRBD1 (6 bases). The CDR3 consists of 14 residues. Germline V lookup: CDR1 SGHRS, CDR2 YFSETQ. V lost 0 bases, J lost 0 bases, and 7 bases lay in between.

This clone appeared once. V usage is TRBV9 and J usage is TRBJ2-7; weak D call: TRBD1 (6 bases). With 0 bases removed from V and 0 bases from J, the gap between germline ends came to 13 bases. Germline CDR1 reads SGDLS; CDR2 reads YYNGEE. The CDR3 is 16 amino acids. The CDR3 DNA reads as TGTGCCAGCAGCGTAGTTCCCACAGGGAGCTCCTACGAGCAGTACTTC. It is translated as CASSVVPTGSSYEQYF.